A single sample is the source of the 27 T cell receptor beta chains below, sequenced in a study of blood T cell repertoires in COVID-19. TCRdb keeps only in-frame clones here, not all; method: immunoSEQ multiplex PCR. This sample has around 250,000 clones, with around 84% found just once. Specimen: PBMCs or T cells enriched from blood (not recorded which). The receptor set was obtained from a man aged 25-45 years with acute COVID-19.

In nucleotides, the CDR3 is TGTGCCAGCAGCTTCGGCCAGGAGGCTGGAAACACCATATATTTT. Translating gives CASSFGQEAGNTIYF. The V gene is TRBV5-4, the J gene TRBJ1-3; D not resolved. V gave up 2 bases and J gave up 2 bases, with 11 bases separating them. CDR1 is SGHNT, CDR2 YYREEE, per germline (reference sequence). This CDR3 has 15 residues.

This sequence joins TRBV5-4 and TRBJ1-5, with TRBD1 as a possible D gene (6 bases). The CDR3 is 14 residues long. The germline V and J ends were trimmed by 2 bases and 0 bases, with 6 bases remaining between them. Germline V gene lookup returns CDR1 SGHNT and CDR2 YYREEE (reference sequence). The CDR3 is CASSLQGSNQPQHF. CDR3 nucleotides: TGTGCCAGCAGCTTACAGGGTAGCAATCAGCCCCAGCATTTT. Full variable domain (missing parts from reference TRBV5-4 and TRBJ1-5): ETGVTQSPTHLIKTRGQQVTLRCSSQSGHNTVSWYQQALGQGPQFIFQYYREEENGRGNFPPRFSGLQFPNYSSELNVNALELDDSALYLCASSLQGSNQPQHFGDGTRLSIL.

This chain joins TRBV18 and TRBJ2-2, with TRBD1 matching over 7 bases. The J segment lost 5 bases and the V segment lost 3 bases, leaving 3 bases of the junction unmatched. CDR3 length: 14 residues. Germline CDR1 and CDR2: KGHSH and LQKENI. CDR3 loop: CASSPKQGTGELFF. Here the CDR3 DNA reads TGTGCCAGCTCACCCAAACAGGGGACCGGGGAGCTGTTTTTT.

The chain couples TRBV6-4 to TRBJ1-6; a possible D gene is TRBD1 (5 bases). Germline values: CDR1 MRHNA, CDR2 SNTAGT. Trimming removed 6 bases from V and 9 bases from J, with 15 bases in between. CDR3 length equals 14 residues. In nucleotides, the CDR3 is TGTGCCAGCAGCCTCCGACTCGGGGGTTCACCCCTCCACTTT. As protein: CASSLRLGGSPLHF.

This chain connects TRBV6-5 to TRBJ1-2, with unresolved D. The V and J ends lost 2 bases and 4 bases respectively, with 11 bases between them. The CDR3 is made up of 14 amino acids. The germline gives CDR1 MNHEY, CDR2 SVGAGI. The CDR3 DNA reads as TGTGCCAGCAGTTACACACGTACATCCTATGGCTACACCTTC. Amino acid sequence: CASSYTRTSYGYTF.

The chain joins TRBV7-9 to TRBJ1-1, with 8 bases lining up with TRBD1. The CDR3 extends over 15 amino acids. J was trimmed by 3 bases and V by 5 bases; bases with no gene match: 8. Germline CDR1 is SEHNR and CDR2 is FQNEAQ (reference sequence). Written as DNA, the CDR3 is TGTGCCAGCAGCGTAACAGGGGGTCGGTACACTGAAGCTTTCTTT. Translating gives CASSVTGGRYTEAFF.

Worth noting for this clone: This specimen includes other DNA sequences encoding the same CDR3. The chain combines TRBV18 with TRBJ1-4; perhaps TRBD1 as D (5 bases). Germline V gives CDR1 KGHSH, CDR2 LQKENI. Trimming removed 3 bases from V and 0 bases from J, with 8 bases in between. CDR3 size: 15 residues. DNA for the CDR3: TGTGCCAGCTCACCCCGGGGGGCAACTAATGAAAAACTGTTTTTT. Its translation: CASSPRGATNEKLFF.

This clone was counted once. The chain carries TRBV28 and TRBJ2-7, with 9 bases that match TRBD1. The CDR3 is made up of 14 amino acids. Unmatched junction bases numbered 9, after V lost 7 bases and J lost 5 bases. Germline V gene lookup returns CDR1 MDHEN and CDR2 SYDVKM. The CDR3: CASTDAGTGNEQYV. The DNA of the CDR3 is TGTGCCAGCACCGACGCCGGGACAGGGAACGAGCAGTACGTC.

This chain uses TRBV24-1 with TRBJ2-2, with 11 bases lining up with TRBD2. J was trimmed by 6 bases and V by 4 bases; bases with no gene match: 6. Germline V lookup: CDR1 KGHDR, CDR2 SFDVKD. The CDR3 consists of 16 residues. CDR3 residues: CATSDILAGDSGELFF. As DNA, the CDR3 is TGTGCCACCAGTGACATACTAGCGGGAGACTCCGGGGAGCTGTTTTTT.

The chain joins TRBV6-5 to TRBJ2-1; 11 nucleotides match TRBD2. CDR1 and CDR2 (germline): MNHEY, SVGAGI. This CDR3 comprises 13 residues. The ends lost 7 bases at V and 6 bases at J; junction bases unmatched: 2. The CDR3 bases are TGTGCCAGCAAAGGACTAGCGGGCAATGAGCAGTTCTTC. This translates into CASKGLAGNEQFF.

There are a few counts of this clone. The chain couples TRBV2 to TRBJ2-6, with 11 bases matching TRBD2. Germline assignment: CDR1 SNHLY and CDR2 FYNNEI. This CDR3 has 17 amino acids. The V and J ends lost 4 bases and 2 bases, in that order; junction bases with no gene match: 4. The CDR3 bases are TGTGCCAGCAGTGCGATAGCGGGGGGGCCTGGGGCCAACGTCCTGACTTTC. This sequence encodes CASSAIAGGPGANVLTF.

The chain carries TRBV19 and TRBJ2-6, with D tentatively TRBD1 (6 bases). This CDR3 region has 17 residues. Germline values: CDR1 LNHDA, CDR2 SQIVND (reference sequence). Trimming removed 8 bases from V and 0 bases from J, with 17 bases in between. CDR3 sequence: CASLGWTVDSGANVLTF. CDR3 coding DNA: TGTGCCAGTTTGGGGTGGACAGTAGACTCTGGGGCCAACGTCCTGACTTTC.

This chain joins TRBV6-6 and TRBJ2-5, with 8 bases that match TRBD2. The CDR3 is made up of 14 amino acids. The trim removed 3 bases at V and 7 bases at J, leaving 7 bases unmatched. CDR1 and CDR2 from the germline V gene are MNHNY and SVGAGI (reference sequence). The CDR3 DNA follows: TGTGCCAGCAGTTATAGTAATCGGGAGGGGACCCAGTACTTC. This encodes CASSYSNREGTQYF.

The V gene is TRBV5-6, the J gene TRBJ2-7; 8 bases match TRBD1. J was trimmed by 3 bases and V by 1 base; bases with no gene match: 6. Germline CDR1 and CDR2: SGHDT and YYEEEE. This CDR3 has 15 amino acids. The CDR3 nucleotides are TGTGCCAGCAGCTTGCCGCGACAGGGGATCTACGAGCAGTACGTC. Translated: CASSLPRQGIYEQYV.

V gene TRBV19 combines with J gene TRBJ2-1, with D possibly being TRBD2 (6 bases). The CDR3 covers 15 residues. Between the trimmed V and J ends, which lost 2 bases and 2 bases, there was a span of 10 bases. Germline CDR1 and CDR2: LNHDA and SQIVND (reference sequence). CDR3 loop: CASSISGFAYNEQFF. The CDR3 nucleotides read TGTGCCAGTAGTATAAGCGGGTTTGCCTACAATGAGCAGTTCTTC.

The chain employs TRBV6-1 and TRBJ2-5; 11 nucleotides line up with TRBD2. The germline V gene encodes CDR1 MNHNS and CDR2 SASEGT. V shed 2 bases and J 5 bases; nucleotides not matched to a gene: 4. The CDR3 runs 15 residues. The CDR3 region is CASSEFSGGAETQYF. CDR3 bases: TGTGCCAGCAGTGAATTTAGCGGGGGGGCCGAGACCCAGTACTTC.

This clone has only one observation. The CDR3 DNA sequence: TGTGCCAGCAGTTTGATAGACAGCAACAATCAGCCCCAGCATTTT. It translates to CASSLIDSNNQPQHF. V and J are TRBV28 and TRBJ1-5, with a possible D match to TRBD1 (5 bases). V lost 3 bases and J lost 3, with 12 bases in between. The CDR3 totals 15 residues. Germline values: CDR1 MDHEN, CDR2 SYDVKM.

This clone has a handful of counts. This sequence joins TRBV5-4 and TRBJ2-1, with 10 bases matching TRBD2. CDR3 length: 16 residues. With V trimmed by 4 bases and J by 4 bases, 8 bases remained unmatched. CDR1 SGHNT and CDR2 YYREEE come from the germline V gene (reference sequence). The chain's CDR3 is CASSTDSGGPYNEQFF. The DNA of the CDR3 is TGTGCCAGCAGCACCGATAGCGGGGGGCCTTACAATGAGCAGTTCTTC.

The rearrangement uses TRBV7-9 and TRBJ2-7, with 8 bases aligning to TRBD2. Unmatched junction bases numbered 6, after V lost 3 bases and J lost 2 bases. The length of the CDR3 is 15 residues. Germline V gives CDR1 SEHNR, CDR2 FQNEAQ (reference sequence). The CDR3 nucleotides are TGTGCCAGCAGCTTGGGGAGCGGGGGACCCTACGAGCAGTACGTC. As protein: CASSLGSGGPYEQYV.

This chain links TRBV5-4 with TRBJ2-1; D perhaps matches TRBD2 (5 bases). V lost 1 base and J lost 7, with 9 bases in between. The CDR3 spans 13 residues. Per the germline V gene, CDR1 is SGHNT and CDR2 is YYREEE (reference sequence). CDR3 DNA: TGTGCCAGCAGCTTGACCAGGAGGAATGAGCAGTTCTTC. Amino acid sequence: CASSLTRRNEQFF.

This chain links TRBV29-1 with TRBJ1-4; D ambiguous. V lost 0 bases and J lost 2, with 13 bases in between. The CDR3 is 16 amino acids. CDR1 is SQVTM, CDR2 ANQGSEA, per germline. CDR3 residues: CSVEDGLEGTNEKLFF. The CDR3 DNA sequence: TGCAGCGTTGAAGATGGTTTGGAGGGCACTAATGAAAAACTGTTTTTT.

The chain couples TRBV5-1 to TRBJ2-2, with a tentative D call TRBD1 (7 bases). Germline V lookup: CDR1 SGHRS, CDR2 YFSETQ. The CDR3 spans 17 residues. The ends were cut back, 0 bases at V and 3 bases at J, with 15 bases in the middle. For the CDR3, the DNA is TGCGCCAGCAGCTTGGTCGGAGGGGGCGCGTACACCGGGGAGCTGTTTTTT. Translation: CASSLVGGGAYTGELFF.

This rearrangement joins TRBV7-6 to TRBJ2-2; TRBD1 agrees at 7 bases. Germline V CDR1 and CDR2: SGHVS, FNYEAQ. This CDR3 spans 16 amino acids. Germline trimming cut 1 base from V and 6 bases from J; bases unmatched to any gene: 8. CDR3 amino acids: CASSLELTGAAGELFF. The CDR3 DNA reads as TGTGCCAGCAGCTTAGAACTCACAGGGGCCGCCGGGGAGCTGTTTTTT.

The V and J genes are TRBV30 and TRBJ2-1; D uncertain. This CDR3 contains 11 residues. V was cut by 3 bases and J by 9 bases, with 9 bases left in between. The V gene's germline CDR1 is GTSNPN and CDR2 SVGIG (reference sequence). CDR3 bases: TGTGCCTGGAGATTCATGAGTGAGCAGTTCTTC. It translates to CAWRFMSEQFF.

The V gene is TRBV29-1, the J gene TRBJ2-3, with D perhaps TRBD2 (7 bases). V was trimmed by 4 bases and J by 3 bases, leaving 14 bases between them. The CDR3 has 14 residues. Germline assignment: CDR1 SQVTM and CDR2 ANQGSEA. The CDR3 loop reads CSVGPGGATDTQYF. In DNA form, the CDR3 reads TGCAGCGTTGGCCCGGGGGGCGCTACAGATACGCAGTATTTT.

In its sample, this clone was seen many times. The chain recombines TRBV9 with TRBJ1-5; D remains unclear. There are 13 residues in the CDR3. The V gene lost 3 bases and the J gene lost 9 bases, with 13 bases spanning the gap. Per the germline V gene, CDR1 is SGDLS and CDR2 is YYNGEE. CDR3 residues: CASSADDRGPQHF. The DNA for the CDR3 is TGTGCCAGCAGCGCAGACGACCGAGGGCCCCAGCATTTT.

This clone was seen once. This chain joins TRBV27 and TRBJ2-7; D uncertain. The germline CDR1 and CDR2 sequences are MNHEY and SMNVEV (reference sequence). The V end lost 3 bases, the J end lost 3 bases, and 9 bases lay between the germline ends. This CDR3 has 13 amino acids. The CDR3 spells CASSFRQDYEQYV. The CDR3, as DNA: TGTGCCAGCAGTTTCAGACAAGACTACGAGCAGTACGTC.